Each of the 26 T cell receptor beta chains below was sequenced from the same sample in a study of blood T cell repertoires in COVID-19. Some clones are missing from TCRdb's copy, which holds only in-frame ones; the method was immunoSEQ multiplex PCR. This table has some 220,000 clones, 82% appearing once. The source material was peripheral blood. The receptor set was obtained from a woman in her 70s with COVID-19, enrolled during active disease.

The rearrangement joins TRBV5-6 to TRBJ2-3, with TRBD1 identical over 7 bases. There are 13 residues in the CDR3. Unmatched junction bases numbered 1, after V lost 0 bases and J lost 6 bases. CDR1 SGHDT and CDR2 YYEEEE come from the germline V gene. This CDR3 reads CASSLADRDTQYF. The CDR3 DNA sequence: TGTGCCAGCAGCTTGGCGGACAGGGATACGCAGTATTTT.

The rearrangement links TRBV28 to TRBJ1-6; D possibly corresponds to TRBD1 (6 bases). The CDR3 consists of 17 residues. CDR1 MDHEN and CDR2 SYDVKM come from the germline V gene. V shed 3 bases and J shed 10 bases, with 22 bases lying between them. The CDR3 sequence: CASSFSIGGRGYSPLHF. Here the CDR3 DNA reads TGTGCCAGCAGTTTCAGTATAGGAGGCAGGGGTTACTCACCCCTCCACTTT.

The rearrangement links TRBV27 to TRBJ1-1, with 8 positions matching TRBD1. V was clipped by 5 bases and J by 6 bases; unmatched bases: 11. This CDR3 contains 15 residues. Germline-derived CDR1 and CDR2 are MNHEY and SMNVEV (reference sequence). The CDR3, as DNA: TGTGCCAGCAGTATTTCACCGGGACAGGCTCCTGAAGCTTTCTTT. Protein product: CASSISPGQAPEAFF.

The chain combines TRBV4-1 with TRBJ1-5, with TRBD1 matching 7 bases. The germline V gene encodes CDR1 MGHRA and CDR2 YSYEKL. CDR3 length: 14 amino acids. V lost 3 bases to trimming and J lost 11 bases; unmatched junction nucleotides: 10. In DNA form, the CDR3 reads TGCGCCAGCAGCCACCGACAGGGCCTACAGGCCCAGCATTTT. This codes for CASSHRQGLQAQHF.

The chain combines TRBV21-1 with TRBJ2-7; no check of the table's D call, TRBD2, against the DNA was made. TRBV21-1 is a known pseudogene. This CDR3 comprises 15 residues. The CDR3 sequence: CASSKKAEHSYEQYF. The CDR3 coding sequence is TGTGCCAGCAGCAAAAAGGCGGAACACTCCTACGAGCAGTACTTC.

V is TRBV18 and J is TRBJ1-6, with D unclear. This CDR3 has 14 residues. CDR1 and CDR2 (germline): KGHSH, LQKENI. The V end lost 5 bases, the J end lost 5 bases, and 10 bases lay between the germline ends. CDR3 amino acids: CASSTDNDNSPLHF. The CDR3 coding sequence is TGTGCCAGCTCAACAGACAACGATAATTCACCCCTCCACTTT.

This chain joins TRBV6-5 and TRBJ2-7; 9 bases agree with TRBD1. CDR1 and CDR2 from the germline V gene are MNHEY and SVGAGI. After removal of 10 bases from V and 11 bases from J, the junction contained 15 bases not matched to a gene. The CDR3 spans 13 residues. CDR3 nucleotide sequence: TGTGCCATCGAGGGACAGGGAAGGTCTTGGGAGTACTTC. It yields the protein CAIEGQGRSWEYF.

This sequence joins TRBV7-2 and TRBJ2-7, with 8 bases lining up with TRBD2. Germline values: CDR1 SGHTA, CDR2 FQGNSA. V shed 5 bases, J shed 7 bases, and the junction held 7 bases outside the gene matches. The CDR3 has 13 amino acids. The CDR3 is CASSPSGSIEQYF. The CDR3 nucleotides read TGTGCCAGCAGCCCGAGCGGGAGCATTGAGCAGTACTTC.

J is TRBJ2-3 and V is TRBV10-3; 7 bases fit TRBD2. Germline CDR1 and CDR2: ENHRY and SYGVKD. The CDR3 consists of 15 residues. V dropped 4 bases and J dropped 2; count of bases not matched to a gene: 6. CDR3 sequence: CAISVGTTNTDTQYF. CDR3 bases: TGTGCCATCAGTGTCGGGACTACAAACACAGATACGCAGTATTTT.

In regard to this clone: Other DNA sequences from this sample encode an identical CDR3 as well. The rearrangement links TRBV2 to TRBJ1-3; D unresolved. Germline CDR1 reads SNHLY; CDR2 reads FYNNEI. Trimming took off 3 bases at V and 3 bases at J, with 3 bases between the two ends. This CDR3 spans 12 amino acids. This chain's CDR3 is CASSDSGNTIYF. The CDR3 DNA reads as TGTGCCAGCAGTGACAGTGGAAACACCATATATTTT.

The chain combines TRBV9 with TRBJ1-5; perhaps TRBD1 as D (5 bases). V was trimmed by 0 bases and J by 4 bases, leaving 11 bases between them. CDR3 size: 15 residues. Germline values: CDR1 SGDLS, CDR2 YYNGEE. The CDR3 nucleotides read TGTGCCAGCAGCGTAGGTTGGTCAGGGAATCAGCCCCAGCATTTT. It translates to CASSVGWSGNQPQHF.

This chain links TRBV5-1 with TRBJ1-1, with D perhaps TRBD1 (6 bases). The germline V and J ends were trimmed by 0 bases and 0 bases, with 12 bases remaining between them. The CDR3 has 16 residues. CDR1 SGHRS and CDR2 YFSETQ come from the germline V gene. The CDR3 here is CASSLAPTGLNTEAFF. The CDR3 DNA reads as TGCGCCAGCAGCTTGGCCCCGACAGGCTTGAACACTGAAGCTTTCTTT.

This clone was counted only a few times. The chain uses TRBV5-4 and TRBJ2-7, with 9 positions matching TRBD2. Germline trimming cut 4 bases from V and 4 bases from J; bases unmatched to any gene: 12. The CDR3 is 16 amino acids. Looked up from germline, CDR1 is SGHNT and CDR2 is YYREEE (reference sequence). The CDR3, as DNA: TGTGCCAGCAGCCCGAAGGGTAGCGGGAGAATATACGAGCAGTACTTC. Residues: CASSPKGSGRIYEQYF.

The chain is built from TRBV4-3 and TRBJ1-1, with unresolved D. Germline CDR1 is LGHNA and CDR2 is YSLEER. Trimming removed 1 base from V and 6 bases from J, with 9 bases in between. CDR3 size: 13 residues. The CDR3 sequence is CASSQGLGSEAFF. For the CDR3, the DNA is TGCGCCAGCAGCCAAGGACTTGGGTCTGAAGCTTTCTTT.

The J gene is TRBJ2-7, the V gene TRBV10-3, with D unresolved. V lost 1 base and J 3 bases, leaving 7 bases between the germline ends. The CDR3 consists of 13 residues. From germline, CDR1 is ENHRY and CDR2 SYGVKD. The CDR3 sequence: CAISEYRFYEQYF. DNA of the CDR3: TGTGCCATCAGTGAGTACAGATTCTACGAGCAGTACTTC.

The chain joins TRBV29-1 to TRBJ1-2, with D uncertain. Per the germline V gene, CDR1 is SQVTM and CDR2 is ANQGSEA. The CDR3 sequence is 13 residues long. V was shortened by 4 bases and J by 0 bases, with 9 bases between the two germline ends. Here the CDR3 reads CSVVSPTNYGYTF. CDR3 coding DNA: TGCAGCGTTGTGTCACCTACTAACTATGGCTACACCTTC.

The V and J genes are TRBV3-1 (or the pseudogene TRBV3-2) and TRBJ2-7; D is possibly TRBD1 (6 bases). Germline V CDR1 and CDR2: LGHDT, YNNKEL (reference sequence). Between the trimmed V and J ends, which lost 3 bases and 4 bases, there was a span of 13 bases. The CDR3 covers 14 residues. The CDR3 DNA follows: TGTGCCAGCAGCCATGGTGACAGGAGTTACGAGCAGTACTTC. This translates into CASSHGDRSYEQYF.

The chain carries TRBV25-1 and TRBJ1-5; 7 bases fit TRBD1. The CDR3 extends over 13 amino acids. Germline-derived CDR1 and CDR2 are MGHDK and SYGVNS. Unmatched junction bases numbered 6, after V lost 6 bases and J lost 7 bases. The CDR3 sequence is CASRGQTGQPQHF. As DNA, the CDR3 is TGTGCCAGCAGGGGACAGACGGGGCAGCCCCAGCATTTT.

J is TRBJ1-1 and V is TRBV7-6, with 9 positions matching TRBD1. The length of the CDR3 is 15 residues. The germline gives CDR1 SGHVS, CDR2 FNYEAQ. V lost 5 bases, J lost 4 bases, and 8 bases stayed unmatched. Here the CDR3 DNA reads TGTGCCAGCAGCATGCCGGGACAGGGAACCACTGAAGCTTTCTTT. Translating it yields CASSMPGQGTTEAFF.

This sequence joins TRBV19 and TRBJ1-5; 9 nucleotides match TRBD1. The CDR3 spans 15 residues. Per the germline V gene, CDR1 is LNHDA and CDR2 is SQIVND (reference sequence). Unmatched junction bases numbered 10, after V lost 4 bases and J lost 9 bases. DNA of the CDR3: TGTGCCAGTAGTAGAGGGGGGACAGGGTATCTGCCCCAGCATTTT. Translated, it gives CASSRGGTGYLPQHF.

The chain combines TRBV6-4 with TRBJ2-3; D gene uncertain. Germline CDR1 MRHNA, CDR2 SNTAGT. This CDR3 contains 16 residues. The germline V and J ends were trimmed by 0 bases and 1 base, with 11 bases remaining between them. The CDR3 reads CASSDSAVARTDTQYF. CDR3 DNA: TGTGCCAGCAGTGACTCGGCAGTCGCCCGCACAGATACGCAGTATTTT.

The chain couples TRBV25-1 to TRBJ1-1; D uncertain. The CDR3 spans 12 residues. Trimming took off 4 bases at V and 8 bases at J, with 11 bases between the two ends. Germline CDR1 reads MGHDK; CDR2 reads SYGVNS. CDR3 DNA: TGTGCCAGCAGTGTTACCGGGGTAGAAGCTTTCTTT. It encodes CASSVTGVEAFF.

This chain connects TRBV11-2 to TRBJ1-6; no clear D. Germline values: CDR1 SGHAT, CDR2 FQNNGV. The length of the CDR3 is 14 residues. V lost 1 base to trimming and J lost 7 bases, with 8 bases between them. The CDR3 sequence: CASSLVSANSPLHF. In DNA form, the CDR3 reads TGTGCCAGCAGCTTAGTGAGCGCGAATTCACCCCTCCACTTT.

This clone was recorded a few times. The chain carries TRBV5-1 and TRBJ2-1, with 9 bases aligning to TRBD2. The CDR3 spans 15 residues. J was trimmed by 8 bases and V by 0 bases; bases with no gene match: 6. Germline assignment: CDR1 SGHRS and CDR2 YFSETQ. CDR3 sequence reads: CASSLGNSGSYEQFF. CDR3 nucleotides: TGCGCCAGCAGCTTGGGGAATAGCGGGAGCTATGAGCAGTTCTTC.

This clone was detected only a few times. The CDR3 spells CAWSPDRGNQPQHF. As DNA, the CDR3 is TGTGCCTGGAGTCCGGACAGGGGAAATCAGCCCCAGCATTTT. This rearrangement joins TRBV30 to TRBJ1-5; TRBD1 matches 9 bases. CDR3 size: 14 residues. With V trimmed by 2 bases and J by 4 bases, 3 bases remained unmatched. The germline gives CDR1 GTSNPN, CDR2 SVGIG (reference sequence).

The V gene is TRBV28, the J gene TRBJ1-2; D uncertain. Trimming took 2 bases from V and 5 from J, leaving 3 bases between them. Germline CDR1 MDHEN, CDR2 SYDVKM. The CDR3 has 11 residues. The CDR3 sequence is CASSLRYGYTF. The CDR3 DNA sequence: TGTGCCAGCAGTTTACGGTATGGCTACACCTTC.